These 10 T cell receptor beta chains share one sample of origin, sequenced in a study of blood T cell repertoires in COVID-19. TCRdb's copy holds only in-frame clones and misses some; the assay was immunoSEQ multiplex PCR. This table holds approximately 360,000 clones, around 90% found once. The sample consisted of peripheral blood. These receptors all stem from a man in his late teens or twenties with active or convalescent COVID-19.

This clone showed up just a few times. The chain employs TRBV7-8 and TRBJ1-1, with a possible D match to TRBD1 (5 bases). The CDR3 is 14 amino acids. Germline values: CDR1 SGHVS, CDR2 FQNEAQ. V shed 2 bases and J shed 1 base, with 8 bases lying between them. The CDR3 sequence: CASSLLTGNTEAFF. CDR3 sequence (DNA): TGTGCCAGCAGCTTACTAACAGGGAACACTGAAGCTTTCTTT.

The chain couples TRBV15 to TRBJ2-6; TRBD1 matches at 8 bases. The CDR3 is 19 residues long. Germline values: CDR1 LNHNV, CDR2 YYDKDF (reference sequence). V was clipped by 1 base and J by 0 bases; unmatched bases: 8. The CDR3 protein is CATSRVSGQGYSGANVLTF. Written as DNA, the CDR3 is TGTGCCACCAGCAGAGTATCCGGACAGGGCTACTCTGGGGCCAACGTCCTGACTTTC.

This sequence joins TRBV7-9 and TRBJ2-1, with 7 bases fitting TRBD1. J gave up 5 bases and V 0 bases, and 4 bases lay outside the gene matches. The CDR3 length is 15 residues. CDR1 SEHNR and CDR2 FQNEAQ come from the germline V gene (reference sequence). The CDR3 reads CASSLALGQHNEQFF. CDR3 DNA sequence: TGTGCCAGCAGCTTAGCGCTGGGACAGCACAATGAGCAGTTCTTC.

The rearrangement joins TRBV6-5 to TRBJ1-4; D possibly corresponds to TRBD1 (6 bases). There are 14 residues in the CDR3. The V end lost 5 bases, the J end lost 6 bases, and 13 bases lay between the germline ends. Germline loops: CDR1 MNHEY, CDR2 SVGAGI. The CDR3 sequence is CASSTGIRDEKLFF. CDR3 bases: TGTGCCAGCAGTACAGGGATCAGGGATGAAAAACTGTTTTTT.

In its sample, this clone was seen a few times. V gene TRBV7-9 combines with J gene TRBJ1-1; TRBD1 matches 8 bases. The CDR3 runs 16 residues. Trimming cost V 5 bases and J 1 base; bases outside gene matches: 9. CDR1 SEHNR and CDR2 FQNEAQ come from the germline V gene (reference sequence). CDR3 coding DNA: TGTGCCAGCAGCCCAACAGGGGGGAGGGAGAACACTGAAGCTTTCTTT. Its protein is CASSPTGGRENTEAFF.

The chain uses TRBV4-1 and TRBJ2-7; the match to TRBD2 covers 9 bases. The trim removed 1 base at V and 1 base at J, leaving 11 bases unmatched. The CDR3 consists of 18 residues. Germline lookup yields CDR1 MGHRA and CDR2 YSYEKL. The CDR3 reads CASSQVNSGGSPSYEQYF. The CDR3, as DNA: TGCGCCAGCAGCCAAGTCAATAGCGGGGGTAGCCCTTCCTACGAGCAGTACTTC.

The chain links TRBV7-8 to TRBJ2-5; TRBD2 agrees at 10 bases. V shed 1 base, J shed 6 bases, and the junction held 8 bases outside the gene matches. Per germline, CDR1 SGHVS and CDR2 FQNEAQ. The CDR3 loop spans 16 amino acids. The CDR3 protein is CASSLGLAGATKTQYF. CDR3 DNA sequence: TGTGCCAGCAGCTTAGGGCTAGCGGGAGCTACGAAGACCCAGTACTTC. Variable domain in full (rest from reference TRBV7-8 and TRBJ2-5): GAGVSQSPRYKVAKRGQDVALRCDPISGHVSLFWYQQALGQGPEFLTYFQNEAQLDKSGLPSDRFFAERPEGSVSTLKIQRTQQEDSAVYLCASSLGLAGATKTQYFGPGTRLLVL.

The CDR3 DNA sequence: TGTGCCAGTAGTATGTCTAGCGGGGGGTCATACAATGAGCAGTTCTTC. As protein: CASSMSSGGSYNEQFF. This chain uses TRBV19 with TRBJ2-1; TRBD2 agrees at 11 bases. Germline V gene sequence: CDR1 LNHDA, CDR2 SQIVND (reference sequence). The CDR3 length is 16 residues. The V and J ends lost 3 bases and 4 bases, in that order; junction bases with no gene match: 5.

The CDR3 DNA reads as TGTGCCAGCAGTTCGACAGGGGGCACTGAAGCTTTCTTT. It specifies CASSSTGGTEAFF. The J gene is TRBJ1-1, the V gene TRBV28, with 9 bases fitting TRBD1. The CDR3 totals 13 residues. Unmatched junction bases numbered 1, after V lost 4 bases and J lost 4 bases. The germline V gene has CDR1 MDHEN and CDR2 SYDVKM.

The chain links TRBV18 to TRBJ2-1; tentative D call: TRBD1 (7 bases). The CDR3 loop spans 15 amino acids. Trimming shortened V by 1 base and J by 6 bases, and 13 bases separated the two germline ends. Looked up from germline, CDR1 is KGHSH and CDR2 is LQKENI. The CDR3 nucleotides read TGTGCCAGCTCACCACTCCAGGGGGGTAGCAATGAGCAGTTCTTC. Residues: CASSPLQGGSNEQFF.